This TCR beta chain emerged from a study of CD8 T cells in Susac syndrome. RNA in amounts of about 0.45 to 1 ug was reverse transcribed with random hexamers. Via MiXCR, TCRdb re-called the immunoSEQ multiplex PCR reads, giving one row per CDR3 protein. This sample carries some 300,000 distinct CDR3 sequences, 85% of them seen once, and the ten largest clones take approximately 0.2%. Sequencing of TCR beta was undertaken in CD8+ and CD4+ T cells derived from blood. Germline loops: CDR1 SEHNR, CDR2 FQNEAQ (reference sequence). J was trimmed by 5 bases and V by 5 bases; bases with no gene match: 8. This CDR3 is built from 14 residues.

Material: CD8+ T cells from PBMCs. The chain couples TRBV7-9 to TRBJ2-5, with 7 bases fitting TRBD2. The TCR sequence derives from a human donor with multiple sclerosis. The CDR3 here is CASSPREARETQYF. CDR3 in DNA: TGTGCCAGCAGCCCTCGGGAGGCTCGGGAGACCCAGTACTTC. Full variable domain (remainder filled in from reference TRBV7-9 and TRBJ2-5): DTGVSQNPRHKITKRGQNVTFRCDPISEHNRLYWYRQTLGQGPEFLTYFQNEAQLEKSRLLSDRFSAERPKGSFSTLEIQRTEQGDSAMYLCASSPREARETQYFGPGTRLLVL.